This T cell receptor beta chain comes out of a study of shared clonotypes between healthy human individuals (dated by TCRdb to 2020 to 2022). For context, the study as a whole: The cohort included a few men and a couple of women between 18 and 49 years of age. The study deeply sequenced blood TCR repertoires of about five healthy adults to estimate repertoire size and the extent of clonotype sharing between individuals. Between about 0.9 and 10 billion PBMCs per donor were obtained by leukapheresis. To increase sequencing depth and limit assay-specific biases, different laboratories used diverse techniques to prepare libraries and sequence TCR repertoires. For each donor, CD4 naive and CD4 memory were each run on three plates, CD8 naive on two plates, and CD8 memory on one plate. Findings and caveats that apply to the study as a whole: Incomplete sequencing was indicated by rarefaction of sorted-subset datasets, despite the large sequencing depth. Because the study included only a small number of donors, the genetic and exposure-history diversity represented was limited. Clonotypes shared by all four sorted-subset donors showed higher generation probabilities than non-shared clonotypes. Sharing across several donors was observed for around 4.8% of naive CD4, about 3.2% of naive CD8, 2% to 2.5% of memory CD4, and over 0.3% of memory CD8 clonotypes. Sampling was restricted to blood, and TCR repertoires in tissue are likely to differ from TCR repertoires in blood. Pairwise subsampling indicated that sequencing depth was expected to affect the degree of clonotype sharing among donors. Larger estimated clonotype richness was generally found for naive subsets than for memory subsets.

Donors were healthy HIV-negative adults with no recently reported acute infections or vaccinations. Every donor was a Caucasian adult living in Nashville, Tennessee, USA. CD4+ T cells were enriched by magnetic negative selection; naive cells were then positively selected on CD45RA, and the negative fraction formed the memory subset. Blood was obtained by leukapheresis, after which PBMCs were separated by Ficoll-Histopaque density gradient centrifugation and cryopreserved in liquid nitrogen vapor phase. Analytical flow cytometry was used to check the purity and quantity of each magnetically sorted T cell population. Genomic DNA was isolated from each sorted fraction and quantified by UV absorbance on a Nanodrop 2000c. Using the deep immunoSEQ assay, TCR CDR3 regions were amplified from genomic DNA by multiplex PCR. Extracted genomic DNA from each cell subset was spread evenly across all wells of several immunoSEQ 96-well plates, with each plate serving as a replicate. Each replicate PCR for sorted subsets received around 200 ng genomic DNA, equal to about 30,000 T cell genomes. The purified libraries were quantified using a Qubit 3.0 fluorometer, sized with a Bioanalyzer 2100, and then quantified again using the KAPA Library Quantification kit. A separate single-read 150-cycle Illumina NextSeq 550 flow cell was used to sequence each immunoSEQ 96-well plate. The original methods were these. The immunoSEQ output contained only junctional sequences without quality scores, so filtering could not match that applied to full-length reads. To assign V/J genes and CDR3, sequences were annotated against IMGT germline references using PyIR, a Python wrapper for IgBLAST v1.9. Reads were removed for weak V/J assignments (E-value above 1e-6), missing CDR3, stop codons, out-of-frame junctions, or ambiguous translated residues. V3J clonotypes were defined as sequences sharing the same inferred V gene, J gene, and CDR3 amino acid sequence. Percentage overlap between repertoires was calculated by dividing the number of shared unique clonotypes by the size of the smaller repertoire. Repertoire richness was assessed with RTK rarefaction, the Chao1 estimator, and Recon v2.1 estimates of unobserved clonotypes. OLGA was used to compute generation probabilities for all TCRbeta clonotypes that the gDNA method yielded from a handful of donors. The source is immuneACCESS, and TCRdb retained only in-frame sequences with V and J called. Part of the clones is not carried over; for the studies checked, unresolved V genes explain less than half of this, and the remainder is unexplained. Clone size and V and J calls were adopted from that table, with D and trimming inferred from the DNA. This sample has approximately 1,500,000 clones in its table, and 95% to 99% of those were observed once. Roughly 0.45% of the sample belongs to the ten largest clones.

A word on this clone: Its antigen is unknown. It has no much larger one-base neighbor in the sample; base qualities were not kept.

CDR3 length: 13 amino acids, cysteine to phenylalanine. The read is trimmed to its CDR3 DNA, 39 bases read in frame from base 1. Taken from the germline V gene, the CDR1 and CDR2 loops are SGHAT and FQNNGV. The germline ends are 17 bases apart after V is trimmed by 7 bases and J by 7 bases. The clonotype originates from a man aged 30 to 39 in good health. The chain uses TRBV11-2 and TRBJ2-7; a tentative D match to TRBD2 spans 7 bases. The specimen was naive CD4+ T cells sorted from blood. This sample's cell subset or site label indicates: CD45RA+ positively selected. The nucleotides read TGTGCCAGCAAGAATTTGGGGGGGCGGGAGCAGTACTTC. The encoded protein is CASKNLGGREQYF.